A selection of T cell receptor beta chains follows, all from one sample in a study of blood T cell repertoires in COVID-19. The protocol was immunoSEQ multiplex PCR, while the TCRdb copy is restricted to in-frame clones and leaves out a portion. The sample records 90,000 to 120,000 clones, 90% to 95% being singletons. The sample consisted of peripheral blood. All receptors come from a human donor in a cohort sampled during active COVID-19. CDR3s include the opening cysteine and the closing phenylalanine or tryptophan. The D gene is left open where the match is weak. Size is omitted from some rows. Given values are once, few, many or a class for expanded clones.

v_gene,abundance,d_gene,j_gene,CDR3nt,CDR3aa
TRBV5-1,-,TRBD1,TRBJ1-5,TGCGCCAGCAGCTTGGTCCGGGACAGGGCCCTTTTTTACAATCAGCCCCAGCATTTT,CASSLVRDRALFYNQPQHF
TRBV7-9,-,TRBD2,TRBJ2-1,TGTGCCAGCGGACTAGCGGGAGGCTACAATGAGCAGTTCTTC,CASGLAGGYNEQFF
TRBV7-9,few,-,TRBJ1-1,TGTGCCAGCAGCTTCATCGGGATCCAGGCAGCTTTCTTT,CASSFIGIQAAFF
TRBV12-5,-,TRBD2,TRBJ2-5,TGTGCTAGTGGTTTGGGGACTAGCGGGAGCGCGCAAGAGACCCAGTACTTC,CASGLGTSGSAQETQYF
TRBV4-2,-,-,TRBJ1-3,TGTGCCAGCAGCCAAGATGCACAGGGAATACGAAACACCATATATTTT,CASSQDAQGIRNTIYF
TRBV18,-,-,TRBJ2-5,TGTGCCAGCTCACCATCCGCTACTGTCGAGACCCAGTACTTC,CASSPSATVETQYF
TRBV27,-,-,TRBJ2-7,TGTGCCAGCAGTTCCCTAACGGGGAGCTACGAGCAGTACTTC,CASSSLTGSYEQYF
TRBV10-3,few,TRBD1,TRBJ1-6,TGTGCCATCAGTTCGACAGGGGAGAGTTCACCCCTCCACTTT,CAISSTGESSPLHF
TRBV3-1/TRBV3-2,-,-,TRBJ2-3,TGTGCCAGCAGCCAATTGAGTAGCGTTACGCAGTATTTT,CASSQLSSVTQYF
TRBV9,-,-,TRBJ2-6,TGTGCCAGCAGCGCTAGGACAGACCTATCTGGGGCCAACGTCCTGACTTTC,CASSARTDLSGANVLTF
TRBV7-2,-,TRBD2,TRBJ2-7,TGTGCCAGCAGCCCCCGGTCGGGACTACTCTCCTACGAGCAGTACTTC,CASSPRSGLLSYEQYF
TRBV9,-,-,TRBJ2-5,TGTGCCAGCAGCGTAGGACTCAACCCACAAGAGACCCAGTACTTC,CASSVGLNPQETQYF
TRBV5-1,once,-,TRBJ1-1,TGCGCCAGCAGTTACGGTACTGAAGCTTTCTTT,CASSYGTEAFF
TRBV3-1/TRBV3-2,-,-,TRBJ2-3,TGTGCCAGCAGCCAGAGCCCCTTTCCAGATACGCAGTATTTT,CASSQSPFPDTQYF
TRBV7-2,-,-,TRBJ2-1,TGTGCCAGCAGCCCCACAGGGTACTACAATGAGCAGTTCTTC,CASSPTGYYNEQFF
TRBV7-9,once,TRBD1,TRBJ1-5,TGTGCCAGCAGCTGGGACAGTAGCAATCAGCCCCAGCATTTT,CASSWDSSNQPQHF